The rows below give T cell receptor beta chains drawn from one sample of a study of blood T cell repertoires in COVID-19. This table comes from immunoSEQ multiplex PCR, and its TCRdb copy is limited to in-frame clones, with some not included. This table holds some 150,000 clones, roughly 76% found once. Sequenced sample: peripheral blood. All receptors come from a human donor with acute or convalescent COVID-19. The donor label of this sample is uncertain. The CDR3 runs from the conserved cysteine through the conserved F or W.

V,CDR3
TRBV11-2,CASGGGPSYNEQFF
TRBV6-5,CASSWTGENQPQHF
TRBV3-1/TRBV3-2,CASSHLQGAIAAGETQYF
TRBV6-5,CASSKEGGQSYGYTF
TRBV2,CASSEQVYGYTF
TRBV6-6,CASRGGHTQPQHF
TRBV2,CASRAGSPFTDTQYF
TRBV7-9,CASSLGRFGTEAFF
TRBV6-2/TRBV6-3,CASSSADSSNQPQHF
TRBV19,CASSIGQGIYGYTF
TRBV2,CASSGFGGGVNSPLHF
TRBV19,CASSTPSTGGNEQFF
TRBV7-2,CASSFGGAYGYTF
TRBV10-3,CAISESTGNGYTF
TRBV7-2,CASRAGQGSNTIYF
TRBV12-3/TRBV12-4,CASSLGPEAFF
TRBV4-1,CASSQRKAVETQYF
TRBV11-1,CASSPSQGGGDEQFF
TRBV27,CASSAQTGGNQPQHF
TRBV3-1/TRBV3-2,CASSGRDHTGELFF
TRBV5-6,CASSLAGQGAAYEKLFF
TRBV18,CASSPSKGDIQYF
TRBV5-1,CASSPGTSQETQYF
TRBV5-5,CASSPGTSIPDTQYF
TRBV19,CASSPPGNTEAFF
TRBV6-5,CASSQGMNTEAFF
TRBV21-1,CASTSGTGGWGQPQHF
TRBV6-5,CASIDREGGYTF
TRBV9,CASQGGVSGYTF
TRBV6-5,CASSSYDISYEQYF
TRBV5-8,CASSWGDSPLHF
TRBV24-1,CATGGLAAGRETQYF
TRBV2,CASSEARRGQPQHF
TRBV4-1,CASSHWDRSNYGYTF
TRBV12-3/TRBV12-4,CASTGGSYNEQFF
TRBV6-5,CASSTLDRANGYTF
TRBV6-5,CASSQTGKNEQFF
TRBV6-5,CASRAARSHGELFF
TRBV7-6,CASSFSTSGGASNEQFF
TRBV10-3,CAIQSGTYNSPLHF
TRBV11-2,CASSLPGTGAYGYTF
TRBV5-6,CASSRDTFYSYTF
TRBV5-6,CASSSGTNYGYTF
TRBV5-4,CASSRRGGAYTEAFF
TRBV6-2/TRBV6-3,CASSFTVNTEAFF
TRBV9,CASSVAQDLFTDTQYF
TRBV19,CASSALAGEKLFF
TRBV15,CATSTGTGRVYGYTF
TRBV3-1/TRBV3-2,CASSPGGTSQYF
TRBV6-6,CASSFTGTGEKLFF
TRBV5-4,CASSLRDRNYGYTF
TRBV30,CAWSGMFFSGNTIYF
TRBV2,CASMGGRANYGYTF
TRBV11-2,CASSQDSNYGYTF
TRBV5-1,CASSPQGAVGNTIYF